The TCR beta chain described here comes from a study of tumor and adjacent non-tumor tissue in lung cancer. The wider study: Aged about 30 to 76 years, patients included 10 men and 5 women with stage I to III disease. On average, productive TCRbeta reads reached 4 million to 4.5 million per sample.

No cell sorting was done before RNA was extracted from the tissue. This non-tumor lung sample came from over 3 cm beyond the tumor edge. Chemotherapy-naive patients with new lung cancer underwent thoracic surgery in China, August–November 2014. Study-level findings and limits: Tumor repertoires had a smaller top 100 clone share than normal lung.

TCRbeta libraries were built with three rounds of nested PCR, modified from ARM-PCR. MiXCR was run by TCRdb on the multiplex PCR reads, yielding one entry per CDR3 protein. Counted here are 75,000 to 80,000 distinct CDR3 sequences, about 80% occurring once; the ten biggest clones make up about two fifths. Note on this clonotype: The antigen is undetermined. One end of the junction does not line up with germline, which may come from a read error.

The receptor's source is a man between 65 and 80 years old with non-small cell lung cancer. The sample taken for sequencing was distant non-tumor lung tissue.

The CDR3 spells CASNLGGFNSPLLF. The CDR3, as DNA: TGTGCCAGCAACCTAGGGGGGTTTAATTCACCACTCCTCTTT. V usage is TRBV12-3 or TRBV12-4 and J usage is TRBJ1-6; TRBD1 is a possible D gene (6 bases). This CDR3 spans 14 amino acids.